This TCR beta chain was obtained from a study of T cell changes during pregnancy in multiple sclerosis. Germline CDR1 reads SGHTA; CDR2 reads FQGNSA. This CDR3 comprises 13 residues. V lost 1 base to trimming and J lost 3 bases, with 6 bases between them. This table comes from immunoSEQ multiplex PCR, and its TCRdb copy is limited to in-frame clones, with some not included. The repertoire includes tens of thousands of clones, 90% of them detected once, and around 0.47% sits in the top ten. J is TRBJ1-1 and V is TRBV7-2, with D possibly being TRBD1 (5 bases). This receptor was taken from a female donor in good health, enrolled as a control in a pregnancy study. The source was CD4+ T cells from peripheral blood mononuclear cells, collected in the first trimester of pregnancy. The CDR3 nucleotides are TGTGCCAGCAGCTTAGTAGGGGACACTGAAGCTTTCTTT. It codes for CASSLVGDTEAFF.